This T cell receptor (beta chain) was observed in a study of blood T cells in healthy people across ages. With a J-beta primer mix and a sample-barcoded 5' primer, a second PCR ran about 7 to 11 cycles. TCRdb fed the 5' RACE reads into MiXCR, producing one record per CDR3 protein. Of 780,000 or so distinct CDR3 sequences listed, about 48% are singletons. This CDR3 region has 13 residues. V was cut by 4 bases and J by 5 bases, with 10 bases left in between. Germline CDR1 reads LGHNA; CDR2 reads YNFKEQ. Sequencing was performed on blood. The chain combines TRBV4-2 with TRBJ2-3, with D unresolved. This clonotype originated in a man older than 75 in good health. CDR3 DNA: TGTGCCAGCAGCCCCGACAACCTAGATACGCAGTATTTT. Amino acid sequence: CASSPDNLDTQYF.